These T cell receptor beta chains were read from a single sample in a study of sequential checkpoint blockade in melanoma. TCRdb's copy holds only in-frame clones and misses some; the assay was immunoSEQ multiplex PCR. The sample includes over 4,500 clones, 34% of them seen just once. Sequenced material: tumor tissue (inferred from file names), taken from a patient given nivolumab and ipilimumab in sequence. Receptor source: a human donor with melanoma. Each CDR3 is given with its conserved first and last residue. Each record gives: J gene, clone size, D gene, V gene, CDR3 protein, CDR3 DNA. A D gene is named only where the DNA matches it firmly. Size is omitted from some rows. Given values are once, few, many or a class for expanded clones.

TRBJ2-5 | NA | TRBD1 | TRBV2 | CASRGQGTRVTQYF | TGTGCCAGCAGGGGACAGGGGACTCGGGTGACCCAGTACTTC
TRBJ2-2 | NA | TRBD1 | TRBV18 | CASSPPTGGAGELFF | TGTGCCAGCTCACCACCAACAGGGGGCGCCGGGGAGCTGTTTTTT
TRBJ2-1 | NA | TRBD1 | TRBV30 | CAWSVQGSRDEQFF | TGTGCCTGGAGTGTACAGGGGAGTCGCGATGAGCAGTTCTTC
TRBJ1-2 | NA | NA | TRBV6-1 | CASSEVNYGYTF | TGTGCCAGCAGTGAAGTTAACTATGGCTACACCTTC
TRBJ2-7 | NA | NA | TRBV6-8 | CASSRRDPAYEQYF | TGTGCCAGCAGCCGCCGGGACCCAGCCTACGAGCAGTACTTC
TRBJ2-3 | NA | TRBD2 | TRBV15 | CATSLGLAGATDTQYF | TGTGCCACCAGCTTGGGACTAGCGGGGGCCACAGATACGCAGTATTTT
TRBJ2-1 | few | NA | TRBV15 | CATSRTTGSDRYEQFF | TGTGCCACCAGCAGAACGACCGGGTCGGATAGGTATGAGCAGTTCTTC
TRBJ2-7 | NA | TRBD1 | TRBV6-8 | CASSPLGTGFYEQYF | TGTGCCAGCAGTCCCCTCGGGACAGGGTTCTACGAGCAGTACTTC
TRBJ2-5 | few | TRBD2 | TRBV30 | CAWSVRWTRLIETQYF | TGTGCCTGGAGTGTACGGTGGACTAGGCTCATAGAGACCCAGTACTTC
TRBJ2-2 | NA | NA | TRBV14 | CASSLTLHGELFF | TGTGCCAGCAGCCTTACCCTCCACGGGGAGCTGTTTTTT
TRBJ1-2 | few | TRBD1 | TRBV10-3 | CAISEGTGGYGYTF | TGTGCCATCAGTGAGGGGACAGGGGGCTATGGCTACACCTTC
TRBJ1-2 | few | NA | TRBV30 | CAWSVSRHGYTF | TGTGCCTGGAGTGTAAGCAGGCATGGCTACACCTTC
TRBJ2-7 | few | NA | TRBV4-1 | CASSQDGGQGYEQYF | TGCGCCAGCAGCCAAGATGGGGGGCAAGGGTACGAGCAGTACTTC
TRBJ1-2 | NA | NA | TRBV29-1 | CSVEKGTYGYTF | TGCAGCGTTGAGAAGGGTACCTATGGCTACACCTTC
TRBJ1-2 | large | NA | TRBV6-8 | CAIRRDGFNYGYTF | TGTGCCATCAGAAGGGACGGATTTAACTATGGCTACACCTTC
TRBJ1-5 | NA | TRBD1 | TRBV9 | CASSFSGGFQPQHF | TGTGCCAGCAGCTTTTCAGGGGGATTCCAGCCCCAGCATTTT
TRBJ2-1 | few | NA | TRBV9 | CASSVGQEKQFF | TGTGCCAGCAGCGTAGGGCAAGAAAAGCAGTTCTTC
TRBJ1-5 | once | NA | TRBV6-8 | CASSPRGGLNQPQHF | TGTGCCAGCAGTCCACGGGGGGGTCTCAATCAGCCCCAGCATTTT
TRBJ2-1 | once | TRBD1 | TRBV30 | CAWWPWDRGFGEQFF | TGTGCCTGGTGGCCGTGGGACAGGGGGTTCGGTGAGCAGTTCTTC
TRBJ1-1 | few | NA | TRBV6-8 | CASRKQTNTEAFF | TGTGCCAGCAGGAAACAAACAAACACTGAAGCTTTCTTT
TRBJ1-1 | NA | NA | TRBV30 | CACSAFVNENTEAFF | TGTGCCTGTTCCGCTTTTGTGAACGAGAACACTGAAGCTTTCTTT
TRBJ2-7 | NA | TRBD1 | TRBV18 | CASSPRGQTYEQYF | TGTGCCAGCTCACCAAGGGGGCAGACCTACGAGCAGTACTTC
TRBJ2-1 | medium-sized | NA | TRBV11-3 | CASSPHGSLYNEQFF | TGTGCCAGCAGCCCCCACGGGTCCCTCTACAATGAGCAGTTCTTC
TRBJ2-6 | medium-sized | NA | TRBV11-3 | CASSKPGSGANVLTF | TGTGCCAGCAGCAAGCCCGGGTCTGGGGCCAACGTCCTGACTTTC
TRBJ1-5 | few | TRBD1 | TRBV6-8 | CASTWGQLSNQPQHF | TGTGCCAGCACCTGGGGACAGCTTAGCAATCAGCCCCAGCATTTT
TRBJ2-5 | NA | NA | TRBV11-3 | CASSLGGRGETQYF | TGTGCCAGCAGCTTAGGTGGGAGGGGGGAGACCCAGTACTTC
TRBJ2-1 | few | NA | TRBV5-1 | CASSLLGIYYNEQFF | TGCGCCAGCAGCCTGTTGGGGATTTACTACAATGAGCAGTTCTTC
TRBJ1-1 | NA | NA | TRBV6-1 | CASSEAVRGPGAFF | TGTGCCAGCAGTGAAGCGGTACGGGGGCCCGGAGCTTTCTTT
TRBJ2-7 | few | NA | TRBV23-1 | CASSEGQTYEQYF | TGCGCCAGCAGCGAGGGGCAAACCTACGAGCAGTACTTC
TRBJ2-7 | NA | NA | TRBV18 | CASSGTLYEQYF | TGTGCCAGCTCAGGAACGCTCTACGAGCAGTACTTC
TRBJ2-2 | NA | NA | TRBV29-1 | CSIQGGRDTGELFF | TGCAGCATTCAGGGGGGGCGGGACACCGGGGAGCTGTTTTTT
TRBJ2-1 | NA | NA | TRBV9 | CASSPFPQNYEQFF | TGTGCCAGCAGCCCCTTCCCGCAGAACTATGAGCAGTTCTTC